The clone carrying this TCR beta chain was seen ten or more times. As yet, its antigen is unknown. TCRB transcripts that were expressed got sequenced, as all of the isolated RNA had been reverse transcribed. Clones were sequenced by immunoSEQ multiplex PCR, and TCRdb holds only the in-frame ones, with some missing. The sample holds about 290,000 clones; 8% are singletons and the top ten take more than 1%. The sample is drawn from a study of beta chain features in type 1 diabetes. Study-wide points: Fewer insertions but more deletions were seen at VDJ junctions in type 1 diabetes patients. Possibly, sequencing cDNA over-represented cells that had high TCR expression levels.

Trimming stripped 0 bases from V and 6 bases from J, with 8 bases between. The CDR3 is made up of 13 amino acids. The germline V gene encodes CDR1 SGHDN and CDR2 FVKESK. The clonotype comes from a young woman in good health. Material: central memory CD4+ T cells from blood. This sequence joins TRBV14 and TRBJ1-2; the D is unclear. As DNA, the CDR3 is TGTGCCAGCAGCCAAGATGTGGGCCATGGCTACACCTTC. Its translation: CASSQDVGHGYTF.